The T cell receptor (beta chain) under discussion was sequenced for a study of response to subunit inactivated influenza vaccine (dated by TCRdb to 2016 to 2019). Study-wide context: Deep quantitative profiling of the T cell receptor repertoire was used in the study to follow responses to a trivalent subunit inactivated influenza vaccine. The investigation overall reported the following: The authors suggested that each seasonal influenza vaccination may recruit only a limited number of new T cells.

Interpreted using the paper, the time point label stands for: 45 days after influenza vaccine administration. V trim: 5 bases; J trim: 8 bases; unmatched bases: 15. CDR1 MNHNS and CDR2 SASEGT were looked up in the germline V gene. The CDR3, from cysteine to phenylalanine, totals 17 residues. Only the CDR3 DNA stays, 51 bases, in frame from base 1. This clonotype was recorded many times. Its recognized antigen is unknown. No much larger clone exists at a distance of one base, and base qualities are not known. Library construction relied on RT-PCR. The instrument was an Illumina HiSeq 2500. TCRdb trimmed the raw reads at Q25, called clones with MiXCR and kept productive beta chains. Rows matching on CDR3 protein sequence are summarized as one entry with the most common DNA and genes. The sample table shows 160,000 or so distinct CDR3 sequences, and roughly 11% are seen once. The ten largest clones take up 9.5% to 15% of the sample.

The sequence came from a man aged 50 to 60 who received an inactivated influenza vaccine. Donor details come from another sample of the same person, matched by shared clones. The sample was non-naive T cells sorted from PBMCs, taken around seven weeks after vaccination. Per the publication, the cell subset or site label means: memory T cell fraction. The chain couples TRBV6-1 to TRBJ2-5; 12 bases in between match TRBD1. CDR3 loop: CASSTPGQGATGHTQYF. The DNA is as follows: TGTGCCAGCAGTACACCGGGACAGGGGGCGACGGGCCATACCCAGTACTTC.